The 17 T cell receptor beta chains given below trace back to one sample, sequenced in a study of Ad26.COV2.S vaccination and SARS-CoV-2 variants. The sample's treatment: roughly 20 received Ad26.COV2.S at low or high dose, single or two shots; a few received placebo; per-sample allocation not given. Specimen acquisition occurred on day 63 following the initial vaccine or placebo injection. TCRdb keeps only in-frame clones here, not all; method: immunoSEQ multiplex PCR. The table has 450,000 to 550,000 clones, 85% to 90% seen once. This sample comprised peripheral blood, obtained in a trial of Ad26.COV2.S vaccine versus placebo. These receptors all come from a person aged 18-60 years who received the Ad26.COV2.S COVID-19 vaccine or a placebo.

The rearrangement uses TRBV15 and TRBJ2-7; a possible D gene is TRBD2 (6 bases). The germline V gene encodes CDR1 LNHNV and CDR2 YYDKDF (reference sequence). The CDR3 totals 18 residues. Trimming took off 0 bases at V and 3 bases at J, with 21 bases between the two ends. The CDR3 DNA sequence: TGTGCCACCAGCAGAGATGTCTGGCCGGGGGAGAATTACTACGAGCAGTACGTC. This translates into CATSRDVWPGENYYEQYV.

The CDR3 spells CATSEHGTGKETQYF. The CDR3 DNA is TGTGCCACCAGTGAACACGGGACAGGGAAGGAGACCCAGTACTTC. This chain connects TRBV24-1 to TRBJ2-5, with 9 bases lining up with TRBD1. There are 15 residues in the CDR3. V shed 4 bases and J 5 bases; nucleotides not matched to a gene: 7. Germline assignment: CDR1 KGHDR and CDR2 SFDVKD.

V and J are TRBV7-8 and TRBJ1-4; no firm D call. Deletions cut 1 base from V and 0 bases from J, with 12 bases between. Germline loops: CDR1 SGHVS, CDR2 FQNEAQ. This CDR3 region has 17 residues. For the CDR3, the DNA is TGTGCCAGCAGCTTAGGACCCTACCATGCAACTAATGAAAAACTGTTTTTT. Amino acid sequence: CASSLGPYHATNEKLFF.

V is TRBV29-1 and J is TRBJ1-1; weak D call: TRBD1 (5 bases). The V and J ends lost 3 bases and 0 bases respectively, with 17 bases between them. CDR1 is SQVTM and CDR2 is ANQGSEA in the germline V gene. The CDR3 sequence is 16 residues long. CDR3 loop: CSVEGQGGRMNTEAFF. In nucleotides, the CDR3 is TGCAGCGTTGAGGGGCAGGGAGGGAGGATGAACACTGAAGCTTTCTTT.

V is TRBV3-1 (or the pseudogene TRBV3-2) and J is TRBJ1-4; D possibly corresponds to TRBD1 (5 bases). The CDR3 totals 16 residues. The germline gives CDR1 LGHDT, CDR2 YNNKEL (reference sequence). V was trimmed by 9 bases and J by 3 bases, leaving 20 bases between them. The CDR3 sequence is CASTQGLRRANEKLFF. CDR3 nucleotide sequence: TGTGCCAGTACCCAGGGCCTAAGACGGGCTAATGAAAAACTGTTTTTT.

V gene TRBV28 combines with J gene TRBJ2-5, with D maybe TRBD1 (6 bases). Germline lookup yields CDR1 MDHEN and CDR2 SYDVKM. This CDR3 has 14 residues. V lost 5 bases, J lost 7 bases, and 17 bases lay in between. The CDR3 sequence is CASSAGGLRGTQYF. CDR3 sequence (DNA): TGTGCCAGCAGTGCTGGGGGCCTCCGAGGGACCCAGTACTTC.

CDR3 bases: TGTGCCAGCTCACTCGGGACTGGAGATACGCAGTATTTT. Translated: CASSLGTGDTQYF. The J gene is TRBJ2-3, the V gene TRBV18; D is perhaps TRBD2 (6 bases). The CDR3 is 13 residues long. CDR1 and CDR2 from the germline V gene are KGHSH and LQKENI. Deletions cut 4 bases from V and 5 bases from J, with 10 bases between.

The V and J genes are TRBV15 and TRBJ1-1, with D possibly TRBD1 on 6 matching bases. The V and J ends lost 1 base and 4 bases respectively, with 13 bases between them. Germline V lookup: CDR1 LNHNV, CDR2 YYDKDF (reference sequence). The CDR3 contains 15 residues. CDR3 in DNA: TGTGCCACCAGCAGAGCCCCCAGGGGAGTCACTGAAGCTTTCTTT. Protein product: CATSRAPRGVTEAFF.

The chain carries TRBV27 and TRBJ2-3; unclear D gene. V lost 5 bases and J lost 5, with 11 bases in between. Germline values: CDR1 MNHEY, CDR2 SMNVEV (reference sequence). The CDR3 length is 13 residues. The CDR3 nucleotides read TGTGCCAGCAGTGCCCGTGGAATAGATACGCAGTATTTT. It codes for CASSARGIDTQYF.

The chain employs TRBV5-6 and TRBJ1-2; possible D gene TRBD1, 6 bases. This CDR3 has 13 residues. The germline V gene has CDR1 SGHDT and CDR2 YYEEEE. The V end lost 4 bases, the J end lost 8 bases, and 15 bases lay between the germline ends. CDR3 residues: CASSPKGVDGYTF. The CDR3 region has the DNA TGTGCCAGCAGCCCGAAGGGGGTGGACGGCTACACCTTC.

CDR3 sequence: CASSLAPGTSGLNEQFF. The DNA for the CDR3 is TGCGCCAGCAGCTTGGCCCCCGGGACTAGCGGCCTGAATGAGCAGTTCTTC. The gene calls are TRBV5-1 and TRBJ2-1; 11 nucleotides line up with TRBD2. The CDR3 extends over 17 amino acids. J was trimmed by 7 bases and V by 0 bases; bases with no gene match: 9. Per the germline V gene, CDR1 is SGHRS and CDR2 is YFSETQ.

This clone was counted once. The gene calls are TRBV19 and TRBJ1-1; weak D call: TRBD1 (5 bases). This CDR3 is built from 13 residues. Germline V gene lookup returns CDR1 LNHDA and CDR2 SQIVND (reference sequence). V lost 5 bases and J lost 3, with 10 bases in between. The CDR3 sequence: CASSPQGYTEAFF. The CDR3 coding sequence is TGTGCCAGTAGTCCCCAGGGATACACTGAAGCTTTCTTT.

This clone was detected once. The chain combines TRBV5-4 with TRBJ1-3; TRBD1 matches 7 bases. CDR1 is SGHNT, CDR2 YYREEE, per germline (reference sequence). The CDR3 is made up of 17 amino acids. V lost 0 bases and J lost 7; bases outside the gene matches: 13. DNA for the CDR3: TGTGCCAGCAGCTTGGGCGGCATTACAGGGGTCCGGAACACCATATATTTT. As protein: CASSLGGITGVRNTIYF. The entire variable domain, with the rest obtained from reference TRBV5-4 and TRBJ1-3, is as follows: ETGVTQSPTHLIKTRGQQVTLRCSSQSGHNTVSWYQQALGQGPQFIFQYYREEENGRGNFPPRFSGLQFPNYSSELNVNALELDDSALYLCASSLGGITGVRNTIYFGEGSWLTVV.

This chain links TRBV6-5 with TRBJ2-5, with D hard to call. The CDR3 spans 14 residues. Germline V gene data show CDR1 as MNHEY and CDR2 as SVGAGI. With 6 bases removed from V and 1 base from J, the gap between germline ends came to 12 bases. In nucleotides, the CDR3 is TGTGCCAGCAGGGCCGTGAAGCCCCAAGAGACCCAGTACTTC. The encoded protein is CASRAVKPQETQYF.

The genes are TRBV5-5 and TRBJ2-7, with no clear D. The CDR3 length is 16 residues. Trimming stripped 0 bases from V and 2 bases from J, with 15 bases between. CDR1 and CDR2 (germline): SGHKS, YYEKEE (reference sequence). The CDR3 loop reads CASSLGAFISPYEQYF. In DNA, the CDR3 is TGTGCCAGCAGCTTGGGTGCCTTTATATCTCCCTACGAGCAGTACTTC.

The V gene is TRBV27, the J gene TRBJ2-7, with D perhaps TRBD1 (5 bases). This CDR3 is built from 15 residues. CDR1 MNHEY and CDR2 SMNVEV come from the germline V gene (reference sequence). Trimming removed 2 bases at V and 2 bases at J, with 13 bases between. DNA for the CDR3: TGTGCCAGCAGTTTACAGGGTGCCGGTACCTACGAGCAGTACTTC. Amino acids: CASSLQGAGTYEQYF.

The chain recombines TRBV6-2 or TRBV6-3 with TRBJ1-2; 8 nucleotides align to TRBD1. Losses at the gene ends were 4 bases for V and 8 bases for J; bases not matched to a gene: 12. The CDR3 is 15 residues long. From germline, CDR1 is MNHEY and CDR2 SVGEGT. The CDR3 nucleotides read TGTGCCAGCAGTTCTCGGACAGGGTTCGTCGGCGGCTACACCTTC. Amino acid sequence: CASSSRTGFVGGYTF.